This TCR beta chain was captured by sequencing in a study of T cell therapy after organ transplantation. Study-wide background: A median of 1.92 x 10^8 CMV-specific T cells was infused in 2 to 6 doses. Study-wide results and limits: Nonresponders had marked pretherapy clonal expansions and little post-therapy change. Poor CD8+ T cell yield may explain few expansions in nonresponders. Concurrent antirejection and antiviral drugs remain unassessed confounders.

Trimming shortened V by 4 bases and J by 2 bases, and 10 bases separated the two germline ends. This CDR3 comprises 13 residues. CDR1 is SGHNT, CDR2 YYREEE, per germline (reference sequence). This clone is judged large. The antigen remains undetermined. The same CDR3 arises from other DNA sequences in this sample as well. Some clones are missing from TCRdb's copy, which holds only in-frame ones; the method was immunoSEQ multiplex PCR. The profile shows over a thousand clones, roughly 70% of them singletons. The chain carries TRBV5-4 and TRBJ2-7; D is perhaps TRBD1 (6 bases). The sequence was obtained from a human patient who had received a solid organ transplant and had CMV disease. Sequenced material: CD8+ T cells from blood, taken before autologous CMV-specific T cell therapy. CDR3 amino acids: CASSPGTTYEQYF. The CDR3 nucleotides read TGTGCCAGCAGCCCGGGGACAACCTACGAGCAGTACTTC.